The TCR beta chain described here comes from a study of blood T cell repertoires in COVID-19. Study-level background: The United States, Italy and Spain were the sources of the acute and convalescent COVID-19 samples.

Germline V gene data show CDR1 as LGHDT and CDR2 as YNNKEL (reference sequence). There are 14 residues in the CDR3. Deletions cut 3 bases from V and 0 bases from J, with 8 bases between. The protocol was immunoSEQ multiplex PCR, while the TCRdb copy is restricted to in-frame clones and leaves out a portion. The table has under 200,000 clones, 80% to 90% seen once. Seattle patients were enrolled during active infection and followed longitudinally. The receptor's source is a woman between 50 and 59 years old with COVID-19, enrolled during active disease. V and J are TRBV3-1 (or the pseudogene TRBV3-2) and TRBJ2-5; D is perhaps TRBD2 (5 bases). The sample taken for sequencing was peripheral blood. The CDR3 nucleotides read TGTGCCAGCAGCCAGGCCGGGAACCAAGAGACCCAGTACTTC. This sequence encodes CASSQAGNQETQYF.